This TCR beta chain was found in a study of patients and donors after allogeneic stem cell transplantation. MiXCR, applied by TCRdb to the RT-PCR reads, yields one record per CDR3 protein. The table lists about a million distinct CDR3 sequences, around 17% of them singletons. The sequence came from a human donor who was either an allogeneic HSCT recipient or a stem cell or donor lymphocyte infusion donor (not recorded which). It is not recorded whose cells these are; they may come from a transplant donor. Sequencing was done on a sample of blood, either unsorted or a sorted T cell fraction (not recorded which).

CDR3 residues: CSASAKEETQYF. In nucleotides, the CDR3 is TGCAGTGCTAGTGCTAAGGAGGAGACCCAGTACTTC. This chain uses TRBV20-1 with TRBJ2-5; the D is unclear. The CDR3 is 12 amino acids. In germline, CDR1 is DFQATT, CDR2 SNEGSKA (reference sequence). Trimming left V 3 bases short and J 5 bases short, with 10 bases between.